The 9 T cell receptor beta chains below come from one sample, sequenced in a study of Ad26.COV2.S vaccination and SARS-CoV-2 variants. The treatment: around 19 received Ad26.COV2.S at low or high dose, single or two shots; roughly five received placebo; per-sample allocation not given. Sampling occurred on day 63 after the first vaccine or placebo injection. Repertoires were generated with immunoSEQ multiplex PCR, while TCRdb's copy carries only in-frame clones and drops some. Of over 300,000 clones listed, 83% are singletons. This specimen consisted of peripheral blood, obtained in a trial of Ad26.COV2.S vaccine versus placebo. Receptors originate from a person between 18 and 59 years old who received the Ad26.COV2.S COVID-19 vaccine or a placebo.

CDR3 in DNA: TGTGCCAGCAGTTATTCCGGGTTCTCCGGAGATGGCTACACCTTC. Amino acid sequence: CASSYSGFSGDGYTF. This chain uses TRBV7-2 with TRBJ1-2; D is uncertain. The germline gives CDR1 SGHTA, CDR2 FQGNSA. The CDR3 loop spans 15 amino acids. Trimming removed 6 bases from V and 6 bases from J, with 20 bases in between. The variable domain in full, with the rest retrieved from reference TRBV7-2 and TRBJ1-2, is GAGVSQSPSNKVTEKGKDVELRCDPISGHTALYWYRQSLGQGLEFLIYFQGNSAPDKSGLPSDRFSAERTGGSVSTLTIQRTQQEDSAVYLCASSYSGFSGDGYTFGSGTRLTVV.

This clone turned up a few times. The V gene is TRBV6-2 or TRBV6-3, the J gene TRBJ1-1; tentative D call: TRBD1 (5 bases). The CDR3 contains 15 residues. Germline-derived CDR1 and CDR2 are MNHEY and SVGEGT. V was shortened by 4 bases and J by 1 base, with 13 bases between the two germline ends. DNA for the CDR3: TGTGCCAGCAGTTTCCAGGACATTTCGAACACTGAAGCTTTCTTT. Residues: CASSFQDISNTEAFF.

This chain connects TRBV2 to TRBJ2-7; D might be TRBD1 (5 bases). This CDR3 spans 11 amino acids. The germline CDR1 and CDR2 sequences are SNHLY and FYNNEI. V was pared by 7 bases and J by 6 bases, with 10 bases between. In DNA, the CDR3 is TGTGCCAGCACAGGGTCAGGCGAGCAGTACTTC. Translation: CASTGSGEQYF.

V and J are TRBV14 and TRBJ1-2; D not certain. This CDR3 has 13 amino acids. CDR1 and CDR2 from the germline V gene are SGHDN and FVKESK. Trimming took off 4 bases at V and 5 bases at J, with 11 bases between the two ends. The CDR3 here is CASSPYRAYGYTF. The CDR3 DNA is TGTGCCAGCAGCCCGTACAGAGCTTATGGCTACACCTTC.

This clone was detected only a few times. This sequence joins TRBV6-6 and TRBJ1-6; D possibly corresponds to TRBD1 (5 bases). V gave up 4 bases and J gave up 7 bases, with 11 bases separating them. Germline-derived CDR1 and CDR2 are MNHNY and SVGAGI (reference sequence). This CDR3 is built from 14 residues. CDR3 sequence (DNA): TGTGCCAGCAGTTCGACCGGGGACAATTCACCCCTCCACTTT. Its translation: CASSSTGDNSPLHF.

The chain recombines TRBV25-1 with TRBJ2-3; no clear D gene. The CDR3 runs 15 residues. CDR1 is MGHDK and CDR2 is SYGVNS in the germline V gene. V was cut by 3 bases and J by 0 bases, with 10 bases left in between. The chain's CDR3 is CASSDSRKSTDTQYF. The CDR3 region has the DNA TGTGCCAGCAGTGATTCACGGAAGAGCACAGATACGCAGTATTTT.

This clone appeared once. The chain links TRBV18 to TRBJ2-2; 13 bases are shared with TRBD2. Unmatched junction bases numbered 5, after V lost 3 bases and J lost 4 bases. Germline CDR1 and CDR2: KGHSH and LQKENI. The CDR3 loop spans 17 amino acids. The CDR3 coding sequence is TGTGCCAGCTCACCGCGACTAGCGGGGGGCTTCACCGGGGAGCTGTTTTTT. Amino acids: CASSPRLAGGFTGELFF. Filled out from reference TRBV18 and TRBJ2-2, the complete variable domain reads NAGVMQNPRHLVRRRGQEARLRCSPMKGHSHVYWYRQLPEEGLKFMVYLQKENIIDESGMPKERFSAEFPKEGPSILRIQQVVRGDSAAYFCASSPRLAGGFTGELFFGEGSRLTVL.

This chain uses TRBV19 with TRBJ1-5; 8 positions match TRBD1. The CDR3 contains 15 residues. V lost 4 bases to trimming and J lost 4 bases; unmatched junction nucleotides: 6. Germline V gives CDR1 LNHDA, CDR2 SQIVND (reference sequence). The CDR3 DNA follows: TGTGCCAGTAGTACCGGGACAGGCTTTAATCAGCCCCAGCATTTT. It codes for CASSTGTGFNQPQHF.

The chain combines TRBV6-5 with TRBJ2-7; 9 bases agree with TRBD1. The junction had 1 base not matched to a gene; V was cut back by 2 bases and J by 5 bases. CDR1 and CDR2 from the germline V gene are MNHEY and SVGAGI. This CDR3 region has 13 residues. The CDR3 protein is CASSYRDRDEQYF. The CDR3 coding sequence is TGTGCCAGCAGTTACCGGGACAGGGACGAGCAGTACTTC.